This entry concerns a single TCR beta chain. The sample belongs to a study of neoadjuvant anti-PD-1 for oral cavity cancer. Regarding time point: after neoadjuvant nivolumab, at surgical resection. Libraries were prepared by immunoSEQ multiplex PCR; TCRdb keeps only in-frame clonotypes and omits some of them. The sample shows some 29,000 clones, about 80% of them seen only once. This clonotype originated in a person between 40 and 85 years old with oral cavity squamous cell carcinoma. Sample: PBMCs, taken after nivolumab (anti-PD-1) treatment.

CDR3 nucleotide sequence: TGTGCCAGCAGTTCCGGGACAGGAGGAGAAAAACTGTTTTTT. Protein: CASSSGTGGEKLFF. The V gene is TRBV2, the J gene TRBJ1-4, with TRBD1 matching 8 bases. This CDR3 has 14 residues. Trimming removed 5 bases from V and 8 bases from J; junction bases left unmatched: 7. Germline loops: CDR1 SNHLY, CDR2 FYNNEI.